These 32 T cell receptor beta chains came from one sample sequenced in a study of blood T cell repertoires in COVID-19. TCRdb keeps only in-frame clones here, not all; method: immunoSEQ multiplex PCR. The sample lists over 150,000 clones, around 80% occurring once. The sequencing sample was made of PBMCs or T cells enriched from blood (not recorded which). Every receptor here comes from a woman aged 70 to 79 in a cohort exposed to, infected with or recovered from COVID-19 (not recorded which).

In its sample, this clone was seen a few times. The genes are TRBV27 and TRBJ2-1; the D is unclear. This CDR3 region has 16 residues. Germline CDR1 is MNHEY and CDR2 is SMNVEV (reference sequence). V was shortened by 2 bases and J by 3 bases, with 14 bases between the two germline ends. The CDR3 spells CASSLEAPSDYNEQFF. The CDR3 nucleotides are TGTGCCAGCAGTTTAGAGGCTCCCAGCGACTACAATGAGCAGTTCTTC.

V and J are TRBV14 and TRBJ2-7; 9 nucleotides line up with TRBD1. CDR3 length: 13 amino acids. CDR1 and CDR2 (germline): SGHDN, FVKESK. Germline trimming cut 4 bases from V and 8 bases from J; bases unmatched to any gene: 6. DNA for the CDR3: TGTGCCAGCAGCCGGGACAGGGATCGGAAGCAGTACTTC. This translates into CASSRDRDRKQYF.

This rearrangement joins TRBV5-4 to TRBJ2-7; D gene uncertain. Germline assignment: CDR1 SGHNT and CDR2 YYREEE (reference sequence). V gave up 5 bases and J gave up 0 bases, with 15 bases separating them. The CDR3 is 15 amino acids. CDR3 DNA sequence: TGTGCCAGCAGTTACCTGACGGGTTACTCCTACGAGCAGTACTTC. Translated: CASSYLTGYSYEQYF.

As concerns this clone: Other DNA sequences within the sample encode an identical CDR3. The V and J genes are TRBV6-5 and TRBJ1-2, with D possibly being TRBD1 (6 bases). CDR3 length equals 13 residues. Germline V gene lookup returns CDR1 MNHEY and CDR2 SVGAGI. The V end lost 0 bases, the J end lost 4 bases, and 6 bases lay between the germline ends. The chain's CDR3 is CASSYSTGYGYTF. The CDR3 DNA reads as TGTGCCAGCAGTTACTCGACAGGCTATGGCTACACCTTC.

This rearrangement joins TRBV6-2 or TRBV6-3 to TRBJ2-5; possible D gene TRBD1, 6 bases. This CDR3 is 13 amino acids long. V was shortened by 3 bases and J by 4 bases, with 9 bases between the two germline ends. Germline loops: CDR1 MNHEY, CDR2 SVGEGT. The CDR3 bases are TGTGCCAGCAGTTATTGGACAGTAGAGACCCAGTACTTC. This translates into CASSYWTVETQYF.

This clone turned up a few times. The rearrangement joins TRBV11-3 to TRBJ1-2, with D tentatively TRBD1 (6 bases). CDR1 is SGHNT, CDR2 YENEEA, per germline. V gave up 1 base and J gave up 7 bases, with 10 bases separating them. The CDR3 loop spans 13 amino acids. The CDR3 spells CASSLATGSGYTF. The CDR3 DNA is TGTGCCAGCAGCTTAGCGACAGGTTCTGGCTACACCTTC.

This clone was seen more than once but under ten times. V is TRBV5-1 and J is TRBJ2-1; 10 nucleotides align to TRBD2. The germline V gene encodes CDR1 SGHRS and CDR2 YFSETQ. The junction had 9 bases not matched to a gene; V was cut back by 3 bases and J by 9 bases. This CDR3 has 15 residues. The CDR3 DNA follows: TGCGCCAGCAGCTCCGAGCGGGAGGGCCTACCTGAGCAGTTCTTC. Encoded protein: CASSSEREGLPEQFF.

J is TRBJ1-6 and V is TRBV9; a weak D match, TRBD1 (6 bases). Trimming left V 4 bases short and J 7 bases short, with 21 bases between. The CDR3 is 17 residues long. Germline CDR1 reads SGDLS; CDR2 reads YYNGEE. CDR3 sequence (DNA): TGTGCCAGCAGCAGACACCTACAGGGTAGTGACAATTCACCCCTCCACTTT. It translates to CASSRHLQGSDNSPLHF. The whole variable domain, remainder taken from reference TRBV9 and TRBJ1-6, is DSGVTQTPKHLITATGQRVTLRCSPRSGDLSVYWYQQSLDQGLQFLIQYYNGEERAKGNILERFSAQQFPDLHSELNLSSLELGDSALYFCASSRHLQGSDNSPLHFGNGTRLTVT.

The gene calls are TRBV11-2 and TRBJ2-5; D uncertain. The CDR3 extends over 15 amino acids. The germline CDR1 and CDR2 sequences are SGHAT and FQNNGV. The germline V and J ends were trimmed by 5 bases and 0 bases, with 13 bases remaining between them. CDR3 DNA sequence: TGTGCCAGCAGCACCCAGGTCACGTACCAAGAGACCCAGTACTTC. Encoded protein: CASSTQVTYQETQYF.

The rearrangement joins TRBV11-2 to TRBJ2-5; possible D gene TRBD2, 5 bases. The CDR3 has 13 amino acids. Looked up from germline, CDR1 is SGHAT and CDR2 is FQNNGV. The V and J ends lost 5 bases and 4 bases respectively, with 11 bases between them. The DNA for the CDR3 is TGTGCCAGCAGCCAGGACTTAACAGAGACCCAGTACTTC. Residues: CASSQDLTETQYF.

The genes are TRBV5-3 and TRBJ2-2, with D unclear. TRBV5-3 belongs to the ORF category, with a function that is uncertain. The CDR3 length is 14 residues. The V and J ends lost 1 base and 1 base respectively, with 5 bases between them. CDR3 DNA: TGTGCCAGAAGCTTGCCTTTGAACACCGGGGAGCTGTTTTTT. Protein: CARSLPLNTGELFF.

The gene calls are TRBV5-1 and TRBJ2-2; 11 bases map to TRBD2. V dropped 0 bases and J dropped 1; count of bases not matched to a gene: 5. CDR1 is SGHRS, CDR2 YFSETQ, per germline. The CDR3 totals 18 residues. The DNA of the CDR3 is TGCGCCAGCAGCTTGGAAGGTAGCGGGAGGGTGAACACCGGGGAGCTGTTTTTT. It translates to CASSLEGSGRVNTGELFF.

The chain couples TRBV7-8 to TRBJ2-7, with D tentatively TRBD1 (5 bases). V lost 1 base, J lost 6 bases, and 10 bases lay in between. The germline CDR1 and CDR2 sequences are SGHVS and FQNEAQ. There are 13 residues in the CDR3. The CDR3 coding sequence is TGTGCCAGCAGCTTAGACAGGTGGGGCGAGCAGTACTTC. This encodes CASSLDRWGEQYF.

The chain recombines TRBV7-9 with TRBJ2-1, with 10 bases that match TRBD1. Germline values: CDR1 SEHNR, CDR2 FQNEAQ (reference sequence). V lost 4 bases, J lost 6 bases, and 6 bases stayed unmatched. The CDR3 is made up of 15 amino acids. CDR3 sequence reads: CASSSLRDRGNEQFF. Written as DNA, the CDR3 is TGTGCCAGCAGCTCACTCCGGGACAGGGGCAATGAGCAGTTCTTC.

This chain uses TRBV7-2 with TRBJ1-1; no firm D call. Looked up from germline, CDR1 is SGHTA and CDR2 is FQGNSA. The CDR3 runs to 13 residues. V shed 1 base and J shed 10 bases, with 13 bases lying between them. The DNA of the CDR3 is TGTGCCAGCAGCTTAGAACTCAATATGAGAGCTTTCTTT. Its protein is CASSLELNMRAFF.

This clone has just a few counts. This chain uses TRBV6-5 with TRBJ2-7; 9 nucleotides agree with TRBD1. CDR3 length: 14 residues. Trimming removed 5 bases from V and 1 base from J; junction bases left unmatched: 3. Germline lookup yields CDR1 MNHEY and CDR2 SVGAGI. The CDR3 spells CASSRQGGSYEQYF. As DNA, the CDR3 is TGTGCCAGCAGTCGACAGGGGGGTTCCTACGAGCAGTACTTC.

V gene TRBV7-8 combines with J gene TRBJ2-5; tentatively, D is TRBD2 (5 bases). CDR3 size: 16 residues. V shed 5 bases and J shed 0 bases, with 16 bases lying between them. CDR1 is SGHVS and CDR2 is FQNEAQ in the germline V gene. The DNA for the CDR3 is TGTGCCAGCAGCCTCGTTGTTAGCGCTAACCAAGAGACCCAGTACTTC. Protein: CASSLVVSANQETQYF.

Details on this clone: The same CDR3 can be traced to other DNA sequences in this sample. The rearrangement joins TRBV4-1 to TRBJ2-7; tentatively, D is TRBD2 (6 bases). The V end lost 0 bases, the J end lost 0 bases, and 9 bases lay between the germline ends. The CDR3 extends over 15 amino acids. Germline CDR1 reads MGHRA; CDR2 reads YSYEKL. The CDR3 loop is CASSQDGGSSYEQYF. Here the CDR3 DNA reads TGCGCCAGCAGCCAAGATGGAGGGAGCTCCTACGAGCAGTACTTC.

CDR3 coding DNA: TGTGCCAGCAGTCCCGCCCACAGGGGTGCTAGCACAGATACGCAGTATTTT. Its protein product is CASSPAHRGASTDTQYF. J is TRBJ2-3 and V is TRBV28; 7 nucleotides align to TRBD1. The CDR3 runs 17 residues. J gave up 0 bases and V 5 bases, and 11 bases lay outside the gene matches. Per germline, CDR1 MDHEN and CDR2 SYDVKM.

This sequence joins TRBV7-6 and TRBJ2-5; no firm D call. Germline V gene lookup returns CDR1 SGHVS and CDR2 FNYEAQ. Trimming cost V 1 base and J 4 bases, with 7 bases left between them. This CDR3 contains 13 residues. The CDR3 reads CASSLGGRETQYF. The CDR3 DNA follows: TGTGCCAGCAGCTTAGGCGGCCGAGAGACCCAGTACTTC.

The chain couples TRBV18 to TRBJ2-5; D is possibly TRBD1 (6 bases). Trimming pared 3 bases from V and 5 bases from J, leaving 22 bases between. This CDR3 spans 17 amino acids. Germline CDR1 reads KGHSH; CDR2 reads LQKENI. The CDR3 is CASSPSQGKGSAETQYF. The CDR3 coding sequence is TGTGCCAGCTCACCGTCACAGGGCAAGGGTAGTGCGGAGACCCAGTACTTC.

The chain couples TRBV5-8 to TRBJ2-2; 7 nucleotides agree with TRBD1. CDR1 is SGHTS and CDR2 is YDEGEE in the germline V gene. V trimming: 3 bases; J trimming: 4 bases; junction bases outside the gene matches: 9. This CDR3 is 16 amino acids long. Here the CDR3 DNA reads TGTGCCAGCAGCTCATGGACAGGTTTGGGCACCGGGGAGCTGTTTTTT. Amino acid sequence: CASSSWTGLGTGELFF.

This CDR3 reads CASSFLTGTTEAFF. The CDR3 bases are TGCGCCAGCAGCTTCTTAACAGGGACGACTGAAGCTTTCTTT. This chain joins TRBV5-1 and TRBJ1-1, with D maybe TRBD1 (6 bases). Germline V gene data show CDR1 as SGHRS and CDR2 as YFSETQ. The CDR3 is 14 amino acids. Trimming pared 2 bases from V and 5 bases from J, leaving 13 bases between. Variable domain in full (rest from reference TRBV5-1 and TRBJ1-1): KAGVTQTPRYLIKTRGQQVTLSCSPISGHRSVSWYQQTPGQGLQFLFEYFSETQRNKGNFPGRFSGRQFSNSRSEMNVSTLELGDSALYLCASSFLTGTTEAFFGQGTRLTVV.

The chain recombines TRBV29-1 with TRBJ1-1, with D possibly matching TRBD1 (6 bases). The V gene lost 6 bases and the J gene lost 7 bases, with 12 bases spanning the gap. From germline, CDR1 is SQVTM and CDR2 ANQGSEA. The CDR3 has 11 residues. The DNA of the CDR3 is TGCAGCGTCGGGGGGCAGCATGAAGCTTTCTTT. Amino acids: CSVGGQHEAFF.

V gene TRBV20-1 combines with J gene TRBJ2-1; tentatively, D is TRBD1 (5 bases). The V end was cut by 6 bases, the J end by 7 bases, with 10 bases between. The CDR3 runs 11 residues. Germline-derived CDR1 and CDR2 are DFQATT and SNEGSKA (reference sequence). The CDR3 DNA follows: TGCAGTGCCGGACACGAAAATGAGCAGTTCTTC. It specifies CSAGHENEQFF.

The chain has TRBV5-6 and TRBJ1-2; D call uncertain. The germline V gene has CDR1 SGHDT and CDR2 YYEEEE. The CDR3 loop spans 13 amino acids. The V end was cut by 1 base, the J end by 0 bases, with 4 bases between. The chain's CDR3 is CASSLSANYGYTF. CDR3 sequence (DNA): TGTGCCAGCAGCTTGTCAGCTAACTATGGCTACACCTTC.

J is TRBJ2-4 and V is TRBV2; the match to TRBD2 covers 10 bases. The germline V gene has CDR1 SNHLY and CDR2 FYNNEI. This CDR3 region has 14 residues. V lost 6 bases and J lost 8; bases outside the gene matches: 7. CDR3 in amino acids: CASRTGTSEDIQYF. CDR3 nucleotide sequence: TGTGCCAGCAGAACCGGGACTAGCGAAGACATTCAGTACTTC.

The chain couples TRBV4-2 to TRBJ1-6; D gene unclear. CDR1 is LGHNA, CDR2 YNFKEQ, per germline. Trimming removed 0 bases from V and 2 bases from J, with 5 bases in between. CDR3 length: 15 amino acids. The CDR3 DNA is TGTGCCAGCAGCCAAGACAGGCCCTATAATTCACCCCTCCACTTT. Protein product: CASSQDRPYNSPLHF.

The V call is TRBV28, the J call TRBJ2-2; the match to TRBD2 covers 10 bases. The CDR3 has 15 residues. The V gene's germline CDR1 is MDHEN and CDR2 SYDVKM. Trimming removed 6 bases from V and 6 bases from J; junction bases left unmatched: 7. This chain's CDR3 is CASSYTSGIPGELFF. In DNA, the CDR3 is TGTGCCAGCAGCTATACTAGCGGGATCCCCGGGGAGCTGTTTTTT.

J is TRBJ2-1 and V is TRBV30; D unresolved. V shed 2 bases and J shed 0 bases, with 5 bases lying between them. CDR3 size: 13 residues. The germline V gene encodes CDR1 GTSNPN and CDR2 SVGIG (reference sequence). The CDR3 coding sequence is TGTGCCTGGAGTTCTAACTCCTACAATGAGCAGTTCTTC. Amino acid sequence: CAWSSNSYNEQFF.

The chain carries TRBV27 and TRBJ1-1, with D perhaps TRBD1 (6 bases). V lost 5 bases and J 4 bases, leaving 14 bases between the germline ends. Germline V gene data show CDR1 as MNHEY and CDR2 as SMNVEV (reference sequence). The CDR3 is 14 residues long. The CDR3 here is CASSARTGSTEAFF. The CDR3 DNA reads TGTGCCAGCAGTGCCCGAACAGGGAGCACTGAAGCTTTCTTT.

A few counts support this clone. This CDR3 reads CASSWAPGSSGNTIYF. The CDR3 region has the DNA TGCGCCAGCAGCTGGGCCCCCGGCAGTTCTGGAAACACCATATATTTT. The chain joins TRBV5-1 to TRBJ1-3, with D uncertain. V was trimmed by 3 bases and J by 1 base, leaving 14 bases between them. The length of the CDR3 is 16 residues. Per the germline V gene, CDR1 is SGHRS and CDR2 is YFSETQ. The full variable domain, rest sourced from reference TRBV5-1 and TRBJ1-3, is KAGVTQTPRYLIKTRGQQVTLSCSPISGHRSVSWYQQTPGQGLQFLFEYFSETQRNKGNFPGRFSGRQFSNSRSEMNVSTLELGDSALYLCASSWAPGSSGNTIYFGEGSWLTVV.